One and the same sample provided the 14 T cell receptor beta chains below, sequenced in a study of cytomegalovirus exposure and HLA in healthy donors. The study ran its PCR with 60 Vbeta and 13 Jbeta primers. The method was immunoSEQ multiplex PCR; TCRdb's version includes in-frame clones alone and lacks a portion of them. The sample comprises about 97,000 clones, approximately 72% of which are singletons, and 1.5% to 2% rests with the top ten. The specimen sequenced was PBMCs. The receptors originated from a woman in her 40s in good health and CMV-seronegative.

CDR3 loop: CSARTRDTQYF. The CDR3 DNA follows: TGCAGTGCGCGCACTAGAGATACGCAGTATTTT. V and J are TRBV20-1 and TRBJ2-3, with D perhaps matching TRBD2 (5 bases). Between the trimmed V and J ends, which lost 6 bases and 5 bases, there was a span of 9 bases. The CDR3 is 11 amino acids. Germline CDR1 and CDR2: DFQATT and SNEGSKA (reference sequence).

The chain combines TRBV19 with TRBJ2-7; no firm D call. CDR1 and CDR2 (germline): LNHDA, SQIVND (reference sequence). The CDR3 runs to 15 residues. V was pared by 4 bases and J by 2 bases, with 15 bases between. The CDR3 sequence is CASSTSGLAAYEQYF. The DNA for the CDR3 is TGTGCCAGTAGTACATCCGGATTAGCCGCCTACGAGCAGTACTTC.

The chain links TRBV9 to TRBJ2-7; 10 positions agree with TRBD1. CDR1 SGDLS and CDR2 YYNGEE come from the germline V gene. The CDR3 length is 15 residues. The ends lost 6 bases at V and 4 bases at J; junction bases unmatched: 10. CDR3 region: CASNKEPGQGYEQYF. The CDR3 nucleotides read TGTGCCAGCAATAAGGAGCCGGGACAGGGGTACGAGCAGTACTTC.

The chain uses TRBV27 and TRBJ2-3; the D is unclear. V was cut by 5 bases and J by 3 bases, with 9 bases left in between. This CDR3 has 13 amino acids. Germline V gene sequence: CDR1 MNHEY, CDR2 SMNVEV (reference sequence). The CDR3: CASSEVQTDTQYF. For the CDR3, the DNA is TGTGCCAGCAGTGAAGTACAGACAGATACGCAGTATTTT.

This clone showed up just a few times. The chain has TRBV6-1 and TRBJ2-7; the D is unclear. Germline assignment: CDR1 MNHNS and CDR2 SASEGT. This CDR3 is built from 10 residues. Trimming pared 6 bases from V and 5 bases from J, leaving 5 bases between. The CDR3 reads CASRQNEQYF. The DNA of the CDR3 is TGTGCCAGCAGACAGAACGAGCAGTACTTC.

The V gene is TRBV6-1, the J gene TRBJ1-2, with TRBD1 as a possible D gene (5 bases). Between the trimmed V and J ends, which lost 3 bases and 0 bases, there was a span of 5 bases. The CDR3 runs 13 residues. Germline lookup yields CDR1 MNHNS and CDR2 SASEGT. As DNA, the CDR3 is TGTGCCAGCAGTGAGACAGCTAACTATGGCTACACCTTC. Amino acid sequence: CASSETANYGYTF.

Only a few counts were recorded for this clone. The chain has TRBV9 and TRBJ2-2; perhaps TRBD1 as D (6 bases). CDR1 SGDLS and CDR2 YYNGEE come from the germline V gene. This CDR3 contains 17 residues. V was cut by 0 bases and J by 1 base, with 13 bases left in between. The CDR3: CASSVAYRVGNTGELFF. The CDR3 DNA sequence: TGTGCCAGCAGCGTAGCCTACAGGGTGGGGAACACCGGGGAGCTGTTTTTT. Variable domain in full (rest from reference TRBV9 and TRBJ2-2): DSGVTQTPKHLITATGQRVTLRCSPRSGDLSVYWYQQSLDQGLQFLIQYYNGEERAKGNILERFSAQQFPDLHSELNLSSLELGDSALYFCASSVAYRVGNTGELFFGEGSRLTVL.

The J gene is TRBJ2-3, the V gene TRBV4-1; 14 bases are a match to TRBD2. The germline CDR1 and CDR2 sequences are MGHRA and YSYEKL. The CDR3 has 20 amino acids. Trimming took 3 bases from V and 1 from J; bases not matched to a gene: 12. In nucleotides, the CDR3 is TGCGCCAGCAGCCACTCCGTGGGACTAGCGGGGGCCCTTGGCACAGATACGCAGTATTTT. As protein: CASSHSVGLAGALGTDTQYF.

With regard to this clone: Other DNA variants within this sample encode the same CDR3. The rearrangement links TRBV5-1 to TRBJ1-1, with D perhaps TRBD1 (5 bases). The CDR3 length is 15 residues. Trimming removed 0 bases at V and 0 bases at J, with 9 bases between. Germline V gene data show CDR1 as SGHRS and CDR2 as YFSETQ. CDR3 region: CASSLVGGMNTEAFF. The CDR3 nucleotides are TGCGCCAGCAGCTTGGTCGGGGGAATGAACACTGAAGCTTTCTTT.

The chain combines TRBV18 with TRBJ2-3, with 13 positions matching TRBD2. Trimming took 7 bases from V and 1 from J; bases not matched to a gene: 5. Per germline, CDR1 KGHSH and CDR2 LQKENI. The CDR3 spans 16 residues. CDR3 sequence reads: CASFGTSGAGTDTQYF. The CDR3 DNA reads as TGTGCCAGCTTCGGGACTAGCGGGGCCGGCACAGATACGCAGTATTTT.

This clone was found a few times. CDR3 in DNA: TGTGCCAGCAGACGGTATGAAGCTTTCTTT. It encodes CASRRYEAFF. V gene TRBV2 combines with J gene TRBJ1-1, with D unresolved. In germline, CDR1 is SNHLY, CDR2 FYNNEI. V lost 6 bases and J 7 bases, leaving 6 bases between the germline ends. This CDR3 is built from 10 residues.

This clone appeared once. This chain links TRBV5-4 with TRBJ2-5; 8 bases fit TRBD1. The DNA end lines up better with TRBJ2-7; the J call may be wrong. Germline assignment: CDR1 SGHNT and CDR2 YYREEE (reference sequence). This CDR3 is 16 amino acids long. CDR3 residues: CASSSQGARSSYEQYF. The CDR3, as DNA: TGTGCCAGCAGCTCCCAGGGGGCGCGGTCCTCCTACGAGCAGTACTTC.

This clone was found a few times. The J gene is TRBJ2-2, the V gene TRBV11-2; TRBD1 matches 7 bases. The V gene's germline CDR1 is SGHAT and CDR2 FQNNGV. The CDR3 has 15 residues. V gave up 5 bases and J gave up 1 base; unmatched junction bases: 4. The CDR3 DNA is TGTGCCAGCAGCCGGGGACAGAAGAACACCGGGGAGCTGTTTTTT. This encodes CASSRGQKNTGELFF. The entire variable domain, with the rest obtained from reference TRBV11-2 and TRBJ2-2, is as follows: EAGVAQSPRYKIIEKRQSVAFWCNPISGHATLYWYQQILGQGPKLLIQFQNNGVVDDSQLPKDRFSAERLKGVDSTLKIQPAKLEDSAVYLCASSRGQKNTGELFFGEGSRLTVL.

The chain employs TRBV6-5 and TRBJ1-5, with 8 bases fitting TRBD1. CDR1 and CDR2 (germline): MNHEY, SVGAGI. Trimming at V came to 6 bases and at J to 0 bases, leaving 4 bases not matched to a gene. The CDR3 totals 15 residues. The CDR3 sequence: CASRTDRDSNQPQHF. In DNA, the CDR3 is TGTGCCAGCAGGACGGACAGGGATAGCAATCAGCCCCAGCATTTT.